This is a list of T cell receptor beta chains from one sample in a study of shared clonotypes between healthy human individuals. Assay: immunoSEQ multiplex PCR; the TCRdb copy retains only in-frame clones and omits some. The sample contains millions of clones, approximately 92% of which appear only once. Specimen: naive CD4+ T cells sorted from blood. The receptors come from a man younger than 30 in good health. Both conserved end residues are trimmed from each CDR3. Fields, in order: V gene, J gene, D gene, CDR3 protein. A D gene is named only where the DNA matches it firmly.

V: TRBV5-1; J: TRBJ1-3; D: NA; CDR3: ASSVGPGAGNTIY
V: TRBV5-1; J: TRBJ1-2; D: NA; CDR3: ASSSAHGSYGYT
V: TRBV21-1; J: TRBJ1-5; D: NA; CDR3: ASSTPKVTGGNQPQH
V: TRBV6-5; J: TRBJ1-3; D: NA; CDR3: ASIAPGGPGNTIY
V: TRBV10-3; J: TRBJ1-4; D: TRBD1; CDR3: ATRTGAPEKLF
V: TRBV7-2; J: TRBJ2-2; D: TRBD2; CDR3: ASSLGLAGFHTGELF
V: TRBV27; J: TRBJ2-7; D: TRBD2; CDR3: ASSPSGTYEQY
V: TRBV11-3; J: TRBJ2-3; D: TRBD2; CDR3: ASSKGTSGSGTDTQY
V: TRBV6-1; J: TRBJ1-4; D: NA; CDR3: ASSEQVAGANEKLF
V: TRBV28; J: TRBJ1-5; D: TRBD1; CDR3: ASSMGTGGFQPQH
V: TRBV5-4; J: TRBJ2-5; D: TRBD2; CDR3: ASSLRGGGETQY
V: TRBV10-3; J: TRBJ2-6; D: NA; CDR3: AISCFACIQSRANVLT
V: TRBV10-3; J: TRBJ2-2; D: TRBD1; CDR3: AISFDRGDTGELF
V: TRBV10-2; J: TRBJ2-1; D: TRBD2; CDR3: ASIVAGGSGDEQF
V: TRBV18; J: TRBJ2-1; D: TRBD2; CDR3: ASSPGLGNEQF
V: TRBV28; J: TRBJ2-7; D: NA; CDR3: ASSGGRGREQY
V: TRBV19; J: TRBJ2-5; D: TRBD2; CDR3: ASSFLAGGQETQY